The following is a T cell receptor (beta chain) sequence with its context. These data come from a study of CD8 T cells in Susac syndrome. Trimming took off 2 bases at V and 1 base at J, with 17 bases between the two ends. Germline V lookup: CDR1 SGHVS, CDR2 FQNEAQ. This CDR3 is 17 amino acids long. Sequencing of TCR beta was performed on blood CD8+ T cells and on blood CD4+ T cells. Negative isolation yielded the CD8+ and CD4+ T cells, while FACS enriched the TEMRA cells. 0.5 to 1 ug RNA was reverse transcribed with random hexamers. TCRdb reanalysed the immunoSEQ multiplex PCR reads using MiXCR and keeps one entry per CDR3 protein. This table holds 200,000 to 300,000 distinct CDR3 sequences, 90% to 97% found once.

The specimen was CD4+ T cells from PBMCs. The gene calls are TRBV7-8 and TRBJ2-5; D gene unclear. This clonotype was sampled from a human donor with Susac syndrome. The CDR3 region has the DNA TGTGCCAGCAGCTTAAGGGCCCGCTGGGCCATCCAAGAGACCCAGTACTTC. Its translation: CASSLRARWAIQETQYF.